These T cell receptor beta chains were read from a single sample in a study of T-cell memory formation after mild COVID-19. TCRdb fed the 5' RACE reads into MiXCR, producing one record per CDR3 protein. Altogether 400,000 to 500,000 distinct CDR3 sequences are present, 20% being singletons, with the ten largest covering roughly 8.4%. The sample consisted of PBMCs or a T cell subset sorted from them (not recorded which). The receptors originated from an adult woman who had mild COVID-19 (a few samples of this study predate the infection). Cell type and time point are not known. Both conserved end residues are part of each CDR3. The D gene is left open where the match is weak. The size entry is marked missing in some rows and otherwise reads once, few, many or a size class.

14	TRBV6-6	TRBD1	few	TRBJ1-2	CASSYTGETYGYTF	TGTGCCAGCAGTTACACAGGGGAGACCTATGGCTACACCTTC
15	TRBV12-3/TRBV12-4	TRBD1	few	TRBJ1-1	CASSLEAGGNTEAFF	TGTGCCAGCAGTTTAGAGGCAGGGGGCAACACTGAAGCTTTCTTT
16	TRBV20-1	-	few	TRBJ1-1	CSARPPGKRANTEAFF	TGCAGTGCTAGGCCGCCAGGGAAACGGGCGAACACTGAAGCTTTCTTT
14	TRBV12-3/TRBV12-4	-	-	TRBJ1-4	CASSLRGTNEKLFF	TGTGCCAGCAGTTTGCGGGGAACTAATGAAAAACTGTTTTTT
14	TRBV29-1	TRBD1	few	TRBJ2-4	CSVEGQGAKNIQYF	TGCAGCGTTGAGGGACAGGGGGCCAAAAACATTCAGTACTTC
15	TRBV5-1	-	many	TRBJ2-5	CASSLTSIYQETQYF	TGCGCCAGCAGCCTGACCTCTATTTACCAAGAGACCCAGTACTTC
12	TRBV29-1	TRBD1	few	TRBJ2-1	CSSGTGPREQFF	TGCAGCTCTGGGACAGGTCCTAGGGAGCAGTTCTTC
18	TRBV5-1	TRBD1	few	TRBJ1-1	CASSLVLLGQGPNTEAFF	TGCGCCAGCAGCTTAGTCTTACTCGGACAGGGGCCTAACACTGAAGCTTTCTTT
16	TRBV23-1	-	few	TRBJ1-2	CASSQSWGQSDYGYTF	TGCGCCAGCAGTCAATCTTGGGGTCAGTCAGACTATGGCTACACCTTC
14	TRBV15	-	-	TRBJ2-3	CATSITGSTDTQYF	TGTGCCACCAGCATTACAGGGAGCACAGATACGCAGTATTTT
16	TRBV24-1	-	few	TRBJ2-2	CATSDPLQGDTGELFF	TGTGCCACCAGTGATCCGTTACAGGGCGACACCGGGGAGCTGTTTTTT
15	TRBV2	TRBD1	few	TRBJ2-7	CASSESRDRGNEQYF	TGTGCCAGCAGTGAATCACGAGACAGGGGCAACGAGCAGTACTTC
19	TRBV6-5	TRBD2	-	TRBJ2-1	CASSRGRTSGNDRNNEQFF	TGTGCCAGCAGTCGGGGTAGGACTAGCGGTAATGACAGAAACAATGAGCAGTTCTTC
24	TRBV5-5	TRBD2	-	TRBJ2-2	CASSPERTSGGSLIGSGRTGELFF	TGTGCCAGCAGCCCCGAGAGGACTAGCGGGGGGTCCCTGATAGGTTCGGGTCGGACCGGGGAGCTGTTTTTT
17	TRBV9	TRBD2	-	TRBJ2-7	CASSVAPGLAGAGEQYF	TGTGCCAGCAGCGTAGCTCCGGGGCTAGCGGGGGCGGGGGAGCAGTACTTC
15	TRBV6-6	-	-	TRBJ2-7	CASSYSVLSSYEQYF	TGTGCCAGCAGTTACTCAGTATTGAGCTCCTACGAGCAGTACTTC
14	TRBV5-1	-	-	TRBJ2-7	CASSLTDEPYEQYF	TGCGCCAGCAGCTTGACAGACGAACCCTACGAGCAGTACTTC
13	TRBV5-1	-	few	TRBJ2-7	CASSLDGAYEQYF	TGCGCCAGCAGCTTGGACGGCGCCTACGAGCAGTACTTC
17	TRBV12-5	TRBD1	-	TRBJ2-5	CASGFHPLTGSSETQYF	TGTGCTAGTGGTTTTCACCCGCTGACAGGGTCGAGCGAGACCCAGTACTTC
16	TRBV20-1	-	many	TRBJ2-1	CSARGARAHSYNEQFF	TGCAGTGCTCGGGGGGCTAGAGCACACTCCTACAATGAGCAGTTCTTC
14	TRBV4-2	TRBD1	-	TRBJ2-7	CASSQEQGPYEQYF	TGTGCCAGCAGCCAAGAACAGGGGCCCTACGAGCAGTACTTC
13	TRBV19	-	few	TRBJ2-1	CASSVVSYNEQFF	TGTGCCAGTAGTGTTGTTTCCTACAATGAGCAGTTCTTC
17	TRBV6-6	-	-	TRBJ2-5	CASSYSASVGTQETQYF	TGTGCCAGCAGTTACTCGGCTAGCGTGGGCACCCAAGAGACCCAGTACTTC
18	TRBV21-1	-	-	TRBJ2-1	CASSNDASGTSDYNEQFF	TGTGCCAGCAGCAATGACGCCTCCGGGACTAGCGACTACAATGAGCAGTTCTTC
14	TRBV6-5	TRBD1	many	TRBJ1-1	CASSYSGQGAEAFF	TGTGCCAGCAGTTACTCAGGACAGGGGGCTGAAGCTTTCTTT
15	TRBV7-3	TRBD1	-	TRBJ2-1	CASSLTGTGQNEQFF	TGTGCCAGCAGCTTAACGGGGACAGGCCAAAATGAGCAGTTCTTC
13	TRBV7-9	-	-	TRBJ2-7	CASSSLRGPEQYF	TGTGCCAGCAGCTCTCTACGGGGTCCCGAGCAGTACTTC
16	TRBV5-6	TRBD2	few	TRBJ2-7	CASSLSTSGFPYEQYF	TGTGCCAGCAGCTTGTCGACTAGCGGGTTCCCCTACGAGCAGTACTTC
16	TRBV7-2	TRBD1	few	TRBJ2-1	CASSLIWDRGNNEQFF	TGTGCCAGCAGCTTAATTTGGGACAGGGGAAACAATGAGCAGTTCTTC